This T cell receptor beta chain was recorded in a study of T-cell memory formation after mild COVID-19 (dated by TCRdb to the early 2020s). Context from the whole study: TCR sequence clusters from the two donors were largely donor specific. In a couple of donors, T-cell clones that expanded and contracted after mild COVID-19 were tracked by sequencing TCRalpha and TCRbeta repertoires over time. Two young, previously healthy adult volunteers, one female and one male, were included in the cohort. Study-wide conclusions, independent of this receptor: Only a couple of mild cases were covered in the study, and larger cohorts including severe cases with pre-infection samples were considered necessary. Contracting CD4+ clones appeared mostly in the CM and EM memory subsets, whereas CD8+ clones were enriched in EMRA. SARS-CoV-2 specificity was not confirmed for the second-wave clones peaking on day 37. From day 15 to 85, contracting clones showed balanced CD4/CD8 phenotypes, whereas a second wave of clones that expanded from day 15 to 37 leaned towards CD4+. Some responding clones were detected in pre-infection memory, which suggested that pre-existing cross-reactive memory T cells had joined the SARS-CoV-2 response.

Ficoll-Paque density gradient centrifugation was the method used to isolate PBMCs. Sequenced using an Illumina NovaSeq 6000. cDNA libraries for TCRalpha and TCRbeta were prepared by 5'RACE using constant-segment primers, with sample barcodes and unique molecular identifiers added. RNA was extracted from every sample with Trizol reagent. Library amplification was performed in two PCR steps, and a second sample barcode and Illumina TruSeq adapters were introduced in the second step. Libraries were sequenced on an Illumina NovaSeq with 2 x 150 bp paired-end reads. On the authors' methods: Reads were demultiplexed and collapsed into UMI-guided consensus sequences with migec v1.2.7. Using mixcr v2.1.11, UMI consensuses were aligned to TRA and TRB V and J templates and then assembled into clonotypes. A clonotype was counted as expanded or contracted only if both edgeR and NoisET called the change significant, with noise models trained on biological replicates. For edgeR calls, the thresholds were a false discovery rate-adjusted p below 0.01 and a log2 fold-change of 1. As an exploratory analysis of dynamics, PCA with hierarchical clustering was applied to max-normalized trajectories of the 1000 most abundant clonotypes. Separately sequenced CD4+ and CD8+ repertoires were used to assign a CD4 or CD8 phenotype to each responding clone. TCRdb took the public reads, trimmed them with fastp at Q25, ran MiXCR for clone calling and kept in-frame beta chains. Merged by CDR3 protein, the rows form single entries marked with the most common genes and DNA. The V and J calls here are based on TCRdb, not the publication. The sample has approximately 400,000 distinct CDR3 sequences on record, approximately 24% of them singletons. In total, the top ten clones hold around 9% of the sample.

Trimming costs V 1 base and J 9 bases, and their ends lie 12 bases apart. The germline V gene (reference sequence) gives CDR1 as GTSNPN and CDR2 as SVGIG. Counted from cysteine to phenylalanine, this CDR3 has 12 amino acids. Only the CDR3 DNA stays, 36 bases, in frame from base 1. A remark on this clonotype: The antigen it binds to is not known. No much larger clone is present one base from it, and per-base qualities are unavailable.

Sequenced input: PBMCs or a T cell subset sorted from them (not recorded which). This TCR derives from an adult woman who had mild COVID-19 (a few samples of this study predate the infection). The sample titles of this study are shuffled in the database, so cell type and time point are left out; the donor was told from shared clones. The sequence joins TRBV30 to TRBJ1-2, with the D segment identity uncertain. CDR3 sequence: CAWSASDSSYTF. The DNA is TGTGCCTGGAGTGCCTCGGACTCGAGCTACACCTTC.